This T cell receptor (beta chain) stems from a study of radiotherapy plus CTLA-4 blockade in lung cancer. Study-wide findings and caveats: In blood, TCR clones derived from the tumor expanded after radiotherapy plus ipilimumab.

Trimming took off 11 bases at V and 2 bases at J, with 17 bases between the two ends. The CDR3 runs 14 residues. Germline V CDR1 and CDR2: MNHNS, SASEGT. With respect to this clone: Its antigen is currently unknown.

Repertoires were generated with immunoSEQ multiplex PCR, while TCRdb's copy carries only in-frame clones and drops some. The sample records tens of thousands of clones, 77% being singletons. The sequence was collected from a human donor with non-small cell lung cancer whose response to radiotherapy plus ipilimumab could not be evaluated. Sequencing used peripheral blood, obtained from a patient treated with radiotherapy plus ipilimumab. The chain uses TRBV6-1 and TRBJ2-3; possibly TRBD2 for D (6 bases). The CDR3 DNA reads as TGTGCCGGGTCAAGGGAGGAATACACAGATACGCAGTATTTT. This encodes CAGSREEYTDTQYF.